This record looks at one TCR beta chain sequence and its context. The table came from immunoSEQ multiplex PCR; TCRdb's copy has only in-frame clones and leaves some out. The sample yields 150,000 to 190,000 clones, 70% to 90% seen once. Seattle's cohort entered during active infection and was followed longitudinally. The source of the sample is a study of blood T cell repertoires in COVID-19. The wider study: Acute and convalescent COVID-19 specimens originated in the United States, Italy and Spain. In each case, the material was cDNA or gDNA derived from T cells, B-cell-depleted T cells, or PBMCs.

Unmatched junction bases numbered 7, after V lost 6 bases and J lost 4 bases. Germline V gene data show CDR1 as MNHEY and CDR2 as SVGAGI. The CDR3 sequence is 14 residues long. Sequencing was done on a sample of peripheral blood. This TCR was recovered from a woman aged 55-70 years with COVID-19, enrolled during active disease. The chain employs TRBV6-5 and TRBJ2-3; 7 bases line up with TRBD1. CDR3 sequence (DNA): TGTGCCAGCAGCACGACAGGGAATTCAGATACGCAGTATTTT. It specifies CASSTTGNSDTQYF.